The 6 T cell receptor beta chains presented below share a single source sample, sequenced in a study of cytomegalovirus exposure and HLA in healthy donors (dated by TCRdb to 2015 to 2018). Libraries were constructed by the immunoSEQ multiplex PCR assay. For the multiplex PCR, a mixture combining 60 forward primers for TCR Vbeta segments and 13 reverse primers for TCR Jbeta segments was used. In its TCRdb copy, this immuneACCESS table keeps in-frame sequences only and misses some clones. Where compared with another copy, unresolved V genes explain less than half of these, and the others have no known cause. The sample's table lists a count of fewer than 45,000 clones. The top ten hold approximately 10% of the sample. The sequencing input was PBMCs. The receptors derive from a man aged 35 to 55 in good health and CMV-seropositive.

The chain is built from TRBV14 and TRBJ2-1; weak D call: TRBD1 (6 bases). Looked up from germline, CDR1 is SGHDN and CDR2 is FVKESK. This CDR3 spans 17 amino acids. Trimming removed 4 bases from V and 2 bases from J, with 18 bases in between. CDR3 sequence: CASSPRQALITYNEQFF. DNA for the CDR3: TGTGCCAGCAGCCCTCGACAGGCCCTTATCACCTACAATGAGCAGTTCTTC.

This chain links TRBV5-1 with TRBJ2-7; TRBD2 agrees at 16 bases. The V gene end was trimmed by 3 bases and the J gene end by 6 bases; junction bases not matched to a gene: 6. The CDR3 has 16 residues. In germline, CDR1 is SGHRS, CDR2 YFSETQ. The CDR3, as DNA: TGCGCCAGCAGCTCAGGGACTAGCGGGAGGGAAATCGAGCAGTACTTC. Translation gives CASSSGTSGREIEQYF.

The V and J genes are TRBV7-9 and TRBJ1-1; 11 bases are shared with TRBD1. Trimming took 2 bases from V and 0 from J; bases not matched to a gene: 2. CDR3 length: 16 amino acids. The V gene's germline CDR1 is SEHNR and CDR2 FQNEAQ (reference sequence). Written as DNA, the CDR3 is TGTGCCAGCAGCTTACCGGGACAGGGGGTGAACACTGAAGCTTTCTTT. It translates to CASSLPGQGVNTEAFF.

This chain connects TRBV19 to TRBJ2-1, with D tentatively TRBD1 (5 bases). From germline, CDR1 is LNHDA and CDR2 SQIVND (reference sequence). CDR3 length equals 15 residues. Trimming shortened V by 7 bases and J by 10 bases, and 23 bases separated the two germline ends. CDR3 loop: CASTPGAGRRQEQFF. CDR3 sequence (DNA): TGTGCCAGTACCCCTGGGGCTGGTCGGCGTCAGGAGCAGTTCTTC.

The V gene is TRBV11-2, the J gene TRBJ2-5, with D perhaps matching TRBD1 (6 bases). From germline, CDR1 is SGHAT and CDR2 FQNNGV. This CDR3 is 13 amino acids long. Trimming stripped 5 bases from V and 11 bases from J, with 18 bases between. The CDR3 reads CASSLTQGSEQYF. The CDR3 DNA reads as TGTGCCAGCAGCCTGACCCAGGGGTCGGAGCAGTACTTC.

V gene TRBV28 combines with J gene TRBJ2-7; D is ambiguous. The V gene lost 6 bases and the J gene lost 0 bases, with 9 bases spanning the gap. This CDR3 is built from 13 residues. The germline V gene has CDR1 MDHEN and CDR2 SYDVKM. The CDR3 region is CASSQQISYEQYF. DNA of the CDR3: TGTGCCAGCAGCCAACAGATCTCCTACGAGCAGTACTTC.